This T cell receptor beta chain originates from a study of blood T cell repertoires in COVID-19. Study background: Italy, Spain and the United States were the sources of the convalescent and acute COVID-19 samples. PBMCs, B-cell-depleted T cells, or T cells provided the cDNA or gDNA that made up the material.

The CDR3 runs to 15 residues. CDR1 LNHDA and CDR2 SQIVND come from the germline V gene (reference sequence). Trimming shortened V by 5 bases and J by 6 bases, and 19 bases separated the two germline ends. This clone was recorded once. The authors' processing: It was from reference gene primer amplification that nucleated cell counts were estimated. Only in-frame clones appear in the TCRdb table, and some are missing; sequencing was by immunoSEQ multiplex PCR. That table gives V, J and clone size, and the DNA gave D and trimming. This sample yields 210,000 or so clones, of which approximately 87% are seen a single time; 2% to 2.5% belongs to the top ten.

Sequencing used peripheral blood. The clonotype originates from a woman between 45 and 60 years old with acute or convalescent COVID-19. This chain joins TRBV19 and TRBJ1-2; D perhaps matches TRBD1 (5 bases). CDR3 region: CASSPWGGSPDGYTF. The CDR3, as DNA: TGTGCCAGTAGTCCCTGGGGGGGGAGTCCGGATGGCTACACCTTC.